The table lists the clone carrying this TCR beta chain with a few counts. All donors were healthy Caucasians. This CDR3 comprises 13 residues. V was shortened by 6 bases and J by 1 base, with 9 bases between the two germline ends. These data are taken from a study of identical twins. TCRdb redid the calling of the 5' RACE reads with MiXCR, one entry per CDR3 protein. The sample consists of some 1,600,000 distinct CDR3 sequences, 25% to 35% of them appearing once. The chain links TRBV12-3 or TRBV12-4 to TRBJ1-2; D is unresolved. This receptor was obtained from a newborn girl in good health. Sequencing was carried out using cord blood. The CDR3 sequence: CASSSSINYGYTF. The CDR3 region has the DNA TGTGCCAGCAGCTCGAGTATTAACTATGGCTACACCTTC.